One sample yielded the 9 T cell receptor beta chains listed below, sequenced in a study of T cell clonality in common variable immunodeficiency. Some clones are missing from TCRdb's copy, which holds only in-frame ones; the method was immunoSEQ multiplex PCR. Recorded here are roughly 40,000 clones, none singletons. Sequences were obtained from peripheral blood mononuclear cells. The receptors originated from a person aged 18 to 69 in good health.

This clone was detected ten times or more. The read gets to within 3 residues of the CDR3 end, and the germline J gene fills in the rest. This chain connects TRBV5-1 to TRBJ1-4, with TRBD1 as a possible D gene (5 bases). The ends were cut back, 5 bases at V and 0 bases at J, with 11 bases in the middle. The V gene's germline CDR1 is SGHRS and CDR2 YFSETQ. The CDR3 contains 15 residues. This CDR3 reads CASRPTGATNEKLFF. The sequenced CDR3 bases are TGCGCCAGCAGACCGACGGGGGCAACTAATGAAAAA.

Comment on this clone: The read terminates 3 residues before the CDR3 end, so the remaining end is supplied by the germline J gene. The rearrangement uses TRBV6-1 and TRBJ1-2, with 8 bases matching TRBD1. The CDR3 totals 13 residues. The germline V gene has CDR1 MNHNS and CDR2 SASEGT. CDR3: CASSAGRGHDYTF. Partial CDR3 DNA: TGTGCCAGCAGTGCCGGCAGGGGGCACGAC.

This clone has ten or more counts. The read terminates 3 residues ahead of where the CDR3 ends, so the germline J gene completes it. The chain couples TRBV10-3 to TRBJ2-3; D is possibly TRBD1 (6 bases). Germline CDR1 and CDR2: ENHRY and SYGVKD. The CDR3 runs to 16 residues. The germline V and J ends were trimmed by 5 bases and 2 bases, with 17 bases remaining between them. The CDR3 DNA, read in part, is TGTGCCATCAGTCCACACGGACAGACGGCCACAGATACG. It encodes CAISPHGQTATDT. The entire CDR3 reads CAISPHGQTATDTQYF.

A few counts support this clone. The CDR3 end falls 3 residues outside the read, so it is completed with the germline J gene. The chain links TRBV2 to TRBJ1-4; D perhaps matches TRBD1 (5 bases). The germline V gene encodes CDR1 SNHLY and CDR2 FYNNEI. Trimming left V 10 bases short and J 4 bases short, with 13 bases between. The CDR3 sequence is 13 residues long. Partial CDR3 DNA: TGTGCCATAAGGGGAGATTATAATGAAAAA. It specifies CAIRGDYNEK. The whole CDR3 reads CAIRGDYNEKLFF.

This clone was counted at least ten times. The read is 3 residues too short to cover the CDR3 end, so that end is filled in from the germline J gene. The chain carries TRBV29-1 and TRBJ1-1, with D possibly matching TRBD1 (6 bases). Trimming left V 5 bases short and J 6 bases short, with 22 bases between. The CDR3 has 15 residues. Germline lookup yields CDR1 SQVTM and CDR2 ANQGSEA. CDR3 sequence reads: CSVRLGAQVGAEAFF. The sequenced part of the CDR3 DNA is TGCAGCGTTCGCCTGGGGGCCCAGGTGGGCGCTGAA.

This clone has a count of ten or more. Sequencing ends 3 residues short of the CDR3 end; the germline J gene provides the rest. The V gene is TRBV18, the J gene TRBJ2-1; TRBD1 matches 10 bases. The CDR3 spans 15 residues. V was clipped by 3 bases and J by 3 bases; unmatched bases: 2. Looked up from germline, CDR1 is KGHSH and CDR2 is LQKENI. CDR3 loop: CASSPRDRGYNEQFF. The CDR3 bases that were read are TGTGCCAGCTCACCCCGGGACAGGGGCTACAATGAG.

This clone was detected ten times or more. The CDR3 loop is CSAASGLGYEQYF. CDR3 DNA, as far as it was read: TGCAGTGCTGCATCGGGACTAGGTTACGAG. The chain employs TRBV20-1 and TRBJ2-7; 8 bases match TRBD2. From the germline J gene comes the end of the CDR3, since the read stops 3 residues before it. Germline CDR1 DFQATT, CDR2 SNEGSKA (reference sequence). J gave up 4 bases and V 5 bases, and 7 bases lay outside the gene matches. The CDR3 totals 13 residues.

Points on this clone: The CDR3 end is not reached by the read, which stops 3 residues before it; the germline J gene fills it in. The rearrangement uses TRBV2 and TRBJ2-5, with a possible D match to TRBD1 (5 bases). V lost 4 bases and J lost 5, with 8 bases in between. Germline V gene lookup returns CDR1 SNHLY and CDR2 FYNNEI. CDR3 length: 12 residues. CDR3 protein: CASSGGAETQYF. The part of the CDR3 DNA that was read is TGTGCCAGCAGTGGGGGCGCGGAGACC.

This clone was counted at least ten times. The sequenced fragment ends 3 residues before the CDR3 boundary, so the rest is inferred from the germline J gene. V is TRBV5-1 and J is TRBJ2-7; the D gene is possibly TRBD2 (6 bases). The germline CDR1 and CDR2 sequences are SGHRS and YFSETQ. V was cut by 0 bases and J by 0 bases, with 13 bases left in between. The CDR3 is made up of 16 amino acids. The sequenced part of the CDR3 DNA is TGCGCCAGCAGCTTGGGCGGGACTTCTAGCTCCTACGAG. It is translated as CASSLGGTSSSYE. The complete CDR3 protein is CASSLGGTSSSYEQYF.